Below are 17 T cell receptor beta chains sequenced from a single sample in a study of Graves' ophthalmopathy and Graves' hyperthyroidism. Transcripts of RNA were the source for amplifying TCR beta CDR3 regions. Second-round multiplex PCR came after a first-round RT-PCR that employed HTBI primers. MiXCR was run by TCRdb on the multiplex PCR reads, yielding one entry per CDR3 protein. The sample holds some 750,000 distinct CDR3 sequences, 40% seen once. Material for sequencing was peripheral blood. The receptors originated from an adult man with Graves' ophthalmopathy.

This clonotype turned up a few times. V and J are TRBV25-1 and TRBJ2-2; the match to TRBD1 covers 8 bases. Germline V gives CDR1 MGHDK, CDR2 SYGVNS. The CDR3 covers 17 residues. V dropped 5 bases and J dropped 3; count of bases not matched to a gene: 11. Written as DNA, the CDR3 is TGTGCCAGCAGTTCCTACCCAGGGGGCGAAGACACCGGGGAGCTGTTTTTT. Its protein product is CASSSYPGGEDTGELFF.

About this clonotype itself: One end of the junction is discordant with germline, which a read error may explain. V is TRBV6-6 and J is TRBJ2-7; 7 nucleotides agree with TRBD1. The V gene's germline CDR1 is MNHNY and CDR2 SVGAGI (reference sequence). There are 12 residues in the CDR3. In DNA form, the CDR3 reads TGTGCCATCAGTGATGGGACAGACGAGCAGTACTTC. Its protein product is CAISDGTDEQYF.

V usage is TRBV29-1 and J usage is TRBJ1-2; TRBD1 aligns across 11 bases. Germline trimming cut 6 bases from V and 0 bases from J; bases unmatched to any gene: 9. Looked up from germline, CDR1 is SQVTM and CDR2 is ANQGSEA. This CDR3 comprises 16 residues. CDR3 in DNA: TGCAGCGTGAACGAATCGGGACAGGGGGCTAACTATGGCTACACCTTC. Its translation is CSVNESGQGANYGYTF. Supplemented by reference TRBV29-1 and TRBJ1-2, the full variable domain reads SAVISQKPSRDICQRGTSLTIQCQVDSQVTMMFWYRQQPGQSLTLIATANQGSEATYESGFVIDKFPISRPNLTFSTLTVSNMSPEDSSIYLCSVNESGQGANYGYTFGSGTRLTVV.

A few counts support this clonotype. The chain has TRBV7-9 and TRBJ2-7; D is possibly TRBD1 (6 bases). The V gene lost 2 bases and the J gene lost 0 bases, with 23 bases spanning the gap. The germline CDR1 and CDR2 sequences are SEHNR and FQNEAQ (reference sequence). The CDR3 has 19 residues. CDR3 in amino acids: CASSLSVPGTQIFSYEQYF. The CDR3 DNA sequence: TGTGCCAGCAGCTTAAGCGTTCCCGGGACACAAATTTTCTCCTACGAGCAGTACTTC.

In this sample, this clonotype turned up a few times. The rearrangement uses TRBV12-3 or TRBV12-4 and TRBJ1-1; tentatively, D is TRBD1 (6 bases). This CDR3 spans 13 amino acids. The V end was cut by 9 bases, the J end by 3 bases, with 14 bases between. CDR3 in DNA: TGTGCCAGTAGAAGGGGGGCCGACACTGAAGCTTTCTTT. It yields the protein CASRRGADTEAFF.

This chain uses TRBV9 with TRBJ1-6; D gene unclear. This CDR3 is 16 amino acids long. Germline assignment: CDR1 SGDLS and CDR2 YYNGEE. The V gene lost 4 bases and the J gene lost 10 bases, with 21 bases spanning the gap. CDR3 sequence: CASSPVSRVTQSPLHF. The CDR3 DNA follows: TGTGCCAGCAGCCCAGTCAGCAGAGTTACGCAATCACCCCTCCACTTT. Drawing the rest from reference TRBV9 and TRBJ1-6, the complete variable domain is DSGVTQTPKHLITATGQRVTLRCSPRSGDLSVYWYQQSLDQGLQFLIQYYNGEERAKGNILERFSAQQFPDLHSELNLSSLELGDSALYFCASSPVSRVTQSPLHFGNGTRLTVT.

This clonotype was counted only a few times. V gene TRBV9 combines with J gene TRBJ1-6; TRBD1 is a possible D gene (6 bases). Germline V gene data show CDR1 as SGDLS and CDR2 as YYNGEE. The V end was cut by 2 bases, the J end by 7 bases, with 16 bases between. The CDR3 length is 16 residues. The CDR3 DNA sequence: TGTGCCAGCAGCGTCACCGAGGGGACACAAAATTCACCCCTCCACTTT. It yields the protein CASSVTEGTQNSPLHF.

This clonotype was recorded at least ten times. The chain joins TRBV15 to TRBJ1-5; D not certain. This CDR3 spans 16 amino acids. V lost 3 bases and J 5 bases, leaving 17 bases between the germline ends. The germline CDR1 and CDR2 sequences are LNHNV and YYDKDF (reference sequence). CDR3 nucleotides: TGTGCCACCAGCAGCAGCGTTACACAGAGGGATCAGCCCCAGCATTTT. It encodes CATSSSVTQRDQPQHF.

V usage is TRBV10-3 and J usage is TRBJ2-3; D is possibly TRBD2 (6 bases). This CDR3 contains 15 residues. Germline CDR1 and CDR2: ENHRY and SYGVKD. Trimming took 6 bases from V and 1 from J, leaving 14 bases between them. Here the CDR3 reads CAIRRMWGGTDTQYF. The CDR3 nucleotides read TGTGCCATCAGGCGGATGTGGGGGGGCACAGATACGCAGTATTTT.

This chain links TRBV6-5 with TRBJ2-6; 8 nucleotides match TRBD1. This CDR3 spans 17 amino acids. J lost 4 bases, V lost 4 bases, and 9 bases had no gene match. Germline CDR1 and CDR2: MNHEY and SVGAGI. CDR3 bases: TGTGCCAGCAGTTTCTACGGGACAGGATCCGGGGCCAACGTCCTGACTTTC. This codes for CASSFYGTGSGANVLTF.

This clonotype was seen only once. Because it lacks the conserved phenylalanine or tryptophan at the end, this CDR3 is likely a read error. This chain uses TRBV25-1 with TRBJ1-6, with D hard to call. The CDR3 totals 13 residues. V lost 5 bases, J lost 8 bases, and 10 bases lay in between. CDR1 and CDR2 from the germline V gene are MGHDK and SYGVNS. The CDR3 DNA is TGTGCCAGCAGTTTAAATATGGATTCACCCCTCCACCTT. It encodes CASSLNMDSPLHL.

The rearrangement uses TRBV7-9 and TRBJ1-4; D call uncertain. The V end was cut by 9 bases, the J end by 8 bases, with 16 bases between. The CDR3 runs to 13 residues. In germline, CDR1 is SEHNR, CDR2 FQNEAQ (reference sequence). The CDR3 reads CASSLRCSEKLFF. The CDR3 nucleotides read TGTGCCAGTAGCCTACGATGCTCCGAAAAACTGTTTTTT.

A word on this clonotype: Mismatch with germline at one junction end may stem from a read error. The gene calls are TRBV10-2 and TRBJ1-1, with 7 bases fitting TRBD1. The germline gives CDR1 WSHSY, CDR2 SAAADI. The CDR3 is 13 residues long. The CDR3 nucleotides read TGCGCCAGCAGACAGGGGATGAACGCTGAAGCTTTCTTT. Translation gives CASRQGMNAEAFF.

The chain links TRBV15 to TRBJ2-7; TRBD2 matches 7 bases. This CDR3 has 13 amino acids. Germline V lookup: CDR1 LNHNV, CDR2 YYDKDF (reference sequence). V lost 2 bases and J lost 5; bases outside the gene matches: 3. The CDR3 reads CATSRRGRDEQYF. CDR3 DNA: TGTGCCACCAGCAGACGGGGGAGGGACGAGCAGTACTTC.

The rearrangement links TRBV5-1 to TRBJ2-7; 8 bases are shared with TRBD1. V lost 0 bases to trimming and J lost 1 base; unmatched junction nucleotides: 3. The V gene's germline CDR1 is SGHRS and CDR2 YFSETQ. The CDR3 covers 15 residues. This CDR3 reads CASSLGDRPSYEQYF. CDR3 nucleotide sequence: TGCGCCAGCAGCTTGGGGGACAGGCCATCCTACGAGCAGTACTTC.

The chain carries TRBV7-9 and TRBJ1-4; 8 nucleotides align to TRBD1. Germline V gene lookup returns CDR1 SEHNR and CDR2 FQNEAQ (reference sequence). J lost 7 bases, V lost 6 bases, and 10 bases had no gene match. This CDR3 region has 15 residues. The CDR3: CASSRSGGPAEKLFF. The CDR3, as DNA: TGTGCCAGCAGTCGATCAGGGGGCCCGGCTGAAAAACTGTTTTTT.

The V gene is TRBV29-1, the J gene TRBJ1-6, with no clear D. Germline CDR1 SQVTM, CDR2 ANQGSEA. The CDR3 length is 14 residues. CDR3 coding DNA: TGCAGTGCTAGAGATAGGAATTATAATTCACCCCTCCACTTT. Translated: CSARDRNYNSPLHF.